The subject of this entry is one T cell receptor beta chain. This clone has more than one count but fewer than ten. The target of this receptor is not known. Base qualities were left out, and no much larger clone turns up one base away. TCRbeta CDR3 regions were amplified from genomic DNA by means of the immunoSEQ Assay, a bias-controlled multiplex PCR. The authors' analysis ran thus. Nucleated cell counts per sample were estimated from amplification of reference gene primers within the assay. To quantify the absolute abundance of each unique TCRbeta CDR3 rearrangement, sequence reads were collapsed and filtered. For each sample, productive Simpson clonality was calculated as the square root of Simpson's diversity index across productive rearrangements. This is the immuneACCESS table as TCRdb keeps it, with only in-frame sequences that have V and J called. A part of the clones is gone; compared with another copy, unresolved V genes explain less than half, and the rest is unexplained. The DNA was the basis for D and trimming; V, J and clone size are from that table. In this sample the table shows some 350,000 clones, 80% to 90% of which occur a single time. The ten largest make up roughly 3% of the sample.

Looking up the germline V gene (reference sequence) yields CDR1 MNHNY and CDR2 SVGAGI. V is shortened by 4 bases, J by 2 bases, and the region joining them spans 6 bases. From its cysteine to its phenylalanine, the CDR3 spans 12 amino acids. The entry retains the CDR3 DNA only, 36 bases that are in frame from base 1. These data come from a study of blood T cell repertoires in COVID-19 (dated by TCRdb to the early 2020s). A note on the overall study: The collaborator samples originated in the United States, Italy and Spain and spanned the acute and convalescent phases of COVID-19. The material from the prospective study consisted of cDNA or gDNA derived from T cells, B-cell-depleted T cells, or PBMCs. Deeply sampled blood TCRbeta repertoires from subjects exposed to, actively infected with, or recovered from COVID-19 were included in the dataset. The repertoires were released in a freely available public database intended as a resource for research on the immune response to SARS-CoV-2. The samples were drawn from the first 160 participants of the ongoing ImmuneRACE study and from 950 to 1,500 subjects provided by 6 global collaborators. A de-identified subject ID, COVID-19 status, age in years and sex were almost always included in the sample metadata. Where available, HLA class I and class II types were obtained from metadata supplied by the sample provider rather than from assay-based typing.

The collaborating institutions used their own protocols to collect whole blood in K2EDTA tubes. For TCRbeta analysis, collaborators shipped samples in one of three forms: frozen whole blood, isolated PBMCs, or DNA extracted from either of those sample types. What the research found in general, with its limitations: The amount of clinical and demographic metadata varied by source and participant and was provided uncurated.

Material for sequencing was peripheral blood. The chain was built from TRBV6-6 and TRBJ2-7, with the D gene not confidently named. This TCR was recovered from a man in his thirties or forties with active or convalescent COVID-19. DNA sequence: TGTGCCAGCAGTTCTAGAACCTACGAGCAGTACTTC. This sequence encodes CASSSRTYEQYF.